Sequencing of this T cell receptor beta chain was carried out in a study of identical twins. The germline V gene has CDR1 MNHEY and CDR2 SVGAGI. The CDR3 is 17 amino acids. With 3 bases clipped from V and 7 bases from J, the junction kept 9 bases outside the gene matches. Through template switching, a universal primer site was introduced, and the cDNA contained unique molecular identifiers. A single record per CDR3 protein comes from TCRdb applying MiXCR to the 5' RACE reads. The sample lists approximately 410,000 distinct CDR3 sequences, less than 20% occurring once. J is TRBJ1-6 and V is TRBV6-5; TRBD1 matches 10 bases. This TCR was recovered from a man in his fifties or sixties in good health. The sample comprised naive T cells sorted from blood. The CDR3 is CASSYRQGARMNSPLHF. The CDR3 nucleotides read TGTGCCAGCAGTTATAGACAGGGGGCAAGAATGAATTCACCCCTCCACTTT.